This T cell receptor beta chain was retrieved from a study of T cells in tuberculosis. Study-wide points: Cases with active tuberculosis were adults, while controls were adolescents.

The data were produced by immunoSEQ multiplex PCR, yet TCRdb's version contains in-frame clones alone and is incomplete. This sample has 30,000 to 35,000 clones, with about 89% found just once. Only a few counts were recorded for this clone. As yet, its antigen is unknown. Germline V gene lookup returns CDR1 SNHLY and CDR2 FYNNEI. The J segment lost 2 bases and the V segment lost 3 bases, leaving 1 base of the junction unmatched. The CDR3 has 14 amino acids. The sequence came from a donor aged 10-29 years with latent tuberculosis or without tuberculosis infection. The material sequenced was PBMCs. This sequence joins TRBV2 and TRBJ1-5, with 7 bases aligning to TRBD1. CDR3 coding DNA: TGTGCCAGCAGTGATCAGGGGGGCAATCAGCCCCAGCATTTT. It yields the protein CASSDQGGNQPQHF. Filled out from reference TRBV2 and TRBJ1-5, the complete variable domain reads EPEVTQTPSHQVTQMGQEVILRCVPISNHLYFYWYRQILGQKVEFLVSFYNNEISEKSEIFDDQFSVERPDGSNFTLKIRSTKLEDSAMYFCASSDQGGNQPQHFGDGTRLSIL.